The 10 T cell receptor beta chains presented below share a single source sample, sequenced in a study of shared clonotypes between healthy human individuals. Clones were read by immunoSEQ multiplex PCR, and TCRdb kept only the in-frame ones, dropping some. The data contain about 2 million clones, roughly 94% of them singletons. Sequencing was performed on naive CD4+ T cells sorted from blood. The subset: CD45RA+ positively selected. All receptors come from a man between 18 and 35 years old in good health.

The V call is TRBV18, the J call TRBJ2-1, with 9 bases lining up with TRBD2. Germline V gives CDR1 KGHSH, CDR2 LQKENI. Trimming at V came to 0 bases and at J to 5 bases, leaving 2 bases not matched to a gene. There are 15 residues in the CDR3. The CDR3 here is CASSPPAGGNNEQFF. The CDR3 nucleotides are TGTGCCAGCTCACCACCCGCGGGAGGGAACAATGAGCAGTTCTTC.

This chain joins TRBV2 and TRBJ1-3; 9 nucleotides match TRBD1. Germline CDR1 reads SNHLY; CDR2 reads FYNNEI. The ends lost 5 bases at V and 3 bases at J; junction bases unmatched: 5. This CDR3 contains 15 residues. Here the CDR3 DNA reads TGTGCCAGCAGTCTACAGGGGGCGCGTGGAAACACCATATATTTT. Protein: CASSLQGARGNTIYF. The full variable domain, in which reference TRBV2 and TRBJ1-3 provide the parts outside the CDR3, is EPEVTQTPSHQVTQMGQEVILRCVPISNHLYFYWYRQILGQKVEFLVSFYNNEISEKSEIFDDQFSVERPDGSNFTLKIRSTKLEDSAMYFCASSLQGARGNTIYFGEGSWLTVV.

The gene calls are TRBV10-3 and TRBJ2-1; 8 nucleotides line up with TRBD2. CDR3 length equals 14 residues. Trimming at V came to 10 bases and at J to 0 bases, leaving 5 bases not matched to a gene. Germline V CDR1 and CDR2: ENHRY, SYGVKD. The CDR3 DNA sequence: TGTGCCACTCGCGGGGGGAGCTCCTACAATGAGCAGTTCTTC. This sequence encodes CATRGGSSYNEQFF.

The chain is built from TRBV6-6 and TRBJ2-2, with D perhaps TRBD1 (5 bases). V lost 4 bases to trimming and J lost 2 bases, with 14 bases between them. Germline V CDR1 and CDR2: MNHNY, SVGAGI (reference sequence). This CDR3 region has 16 residues. The CDR3: CASSSMAGSNTGELFF. The CDR3 DNA sequence: TGTGCCAGCAGTTCTATGGCAGGGTCTAACACCGGGGAGCTGTTTTTT.

The chain employs TRBV19 and TRBJ1-1; D is unclear. The germline gives CDR1 LNHDA, CDR2 SQIVND (reference sequence). Trimming left V 2 bases short and J 6 bases short, with 10 bases between. This CDR3 is 13 amino acids long. The CDR3 DNA reads as TGTGCCAGTAGTATACCTGGCCAGGCTGAAGCTTTCTTT. Translating gives CASSIPGQAEAFF.

A word on this clone: Different DNA sequences within this sample yield the same CDR3. V usage is TRBV6-5 and J usage is TRBJ2-5; a possible D gene is TRBD2 (6 bases). V lost 4 bases and J 5 bases, leaving 8 bases between the germline ends. Germline V gene data show CDR1 as MNHEY and CDR2 as SVGAGI. The CDR3 has 12 amino acids. In nucleotides, the CDR3 is TGTGCCAGCAGTTCAGGAGGGGAGACCCAGTACTTC. It specifies CASSSGGETQYF.

This chain connects TRBV29-1 to TRBJ2-7; possibly TRBD2 for D (5 bases). The CDR3 consists of 13 residues. V was shortened by 4 bases and J by 2 bases, with 12 bases between the two germline ends. From germline, CDR1 is SQVTM and CDR2 ANQGSEA. CDR3 DNA: TGCAGCGTTGTTTGGAGGAATACCTACGAGCAGTACTTC. It yields the protein CSVVWRNTYEQYF.

This clone was found once. The chain has TRBV9 and TRBJ1-5; D is ambiguous. Trimming removed 3 bases from V and 0 bases from J, with 22 bases in between. CDR3 length: 19 amino acids. Germline V gene lookup returns CDR1 SGDLS and CDR2 YYNGEE. The chain's CDR3 is CASSAGRTQPLDSNQPQHF. In nucleotides, the CDR3 is TGTGCCAGCAGCGCCGGACGTACCCAACCACTCGATAGCAATCAGCCCCAGCATTTT. The complete variable domain, with remaining parts taken from reference TRBV9 and TRBJ1-5, reads DSGVTQTPKHLITATGQRVTLRCSPRSGDLSVYWYQQSLDQGLQFLIQYYNGEERAKGNILERFSAQQFPDLHSELNLSSLELGDSALYFCASSAGRTQPLDSNQPQHFGDGTRLSIL.

The chain has TRBV2 and TRBJ1-4; unclear D gene. V lost 7 bases to trimming and J lost 8 bases, with 17 bases between them. This CDR3 comprises 14 residues. CDR1 is SNHLY, CDR2 FYNNEI, per germline. The CDR3 loop reads CASKETISGEKLFF. CDR3 sequence (DNA): TGTGCCAGCAAGGAGACGATATCTGGGGAAAAACTGTTTTTT.

This sequence joins TRBV9 and TRBJ2-7, with 13 bases identical to TRBD2. V lost 4 bases, J lost 5 bases, and 12 bases stayed unmatched. The CDR3 extends over 17 amino acids. Germline V gives CDR1 SGDLS, CDR2 YYNGEE. The CDR3 loop reads CASSSLLLAGGGDEQYF. Here the CDR3 DNA reads TGTGCCAGCAGCTCCCTCCTACTAGCGGGAGGGGGGGACGAGCAGTACTTC.